One TCR beta chain is described in this entry. Its matching antigen is unknown. UMI-tagged 5'RACE template switching yielded the TCR beta cDNA. TCRdb derives one entry per CDR3 protein from the 5' RACE reads, leaving out DNA. The sample holds roughly 390,000 distinct CDR3 sequences. This sample is part of a study of T cells expressing NK-cell markers. Study-level background: The authors sequenced eight donors, of whom seven were HCMV-seropositive and one was seronegative.

Points from the study as a whole: The study did not resolve the HCMV specificity of expanded NKG2C+ T cell clones. Of CD8+ T cells, about 1.0-7.5% belonged to dominant NKG2C+ clonotypes in several donors.

Germline V gives CDR1 SGHAT, CDR2 FQNNGV. The CDR3 runs to 17 residues. The source is a man aged 18 to 70 in good health. The sequenced sample was blood T cells: a sorted CD56 or NKG2C T cell subset, CD4+ or CD8+ T cells, or bulk PBMC T cells (not recorded which). The chain carries TRBV11-2 and TRBJ2-3; TCRdb picks TRBD1, but there is no DNA to check that call. The CDR3 loop is CASSLVFGRGGPDTQYF.